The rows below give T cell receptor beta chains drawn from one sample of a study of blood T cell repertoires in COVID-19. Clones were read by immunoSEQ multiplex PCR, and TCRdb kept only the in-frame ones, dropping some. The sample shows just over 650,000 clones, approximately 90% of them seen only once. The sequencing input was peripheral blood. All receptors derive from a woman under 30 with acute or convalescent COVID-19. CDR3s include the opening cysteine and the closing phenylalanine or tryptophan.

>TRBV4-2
CASSPTRQGADTQYF
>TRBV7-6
CASSLAFKGPGNTIYF
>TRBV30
CAWTHRAPFSEAFF
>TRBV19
CASSPGTGSAGYTF
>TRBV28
CASSEPGEQRETEAFF
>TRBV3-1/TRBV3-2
CASSQDQWGDSEQFF
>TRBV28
CASSTFPSYTF
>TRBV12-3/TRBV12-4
CASSLSLVKPQHF
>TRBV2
CASREDRVATNEKLFF
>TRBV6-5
CASSYRRGLAYEQYF
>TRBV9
CASSVVVPVEQIYSNQPQHF
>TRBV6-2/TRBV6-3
CASSSGTHREAFF
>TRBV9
CASSVAPNSYNEQFF
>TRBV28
CASSLGGGGHYNEQFF
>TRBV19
CATLTETGELFF
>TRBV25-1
CASSEGRQGGRWTEAFF
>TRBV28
CASSLVSGLYSNQPQHF
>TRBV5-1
CASSNGRGSYEQYF
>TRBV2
CASSLDRSSYNEQFF
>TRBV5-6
CASSFIETSYEQYF
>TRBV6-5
CASSTTGASQPQHF
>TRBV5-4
CASSLDGREQYF
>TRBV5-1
CASSRDLDRGFNYGYTF
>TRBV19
CASSQTGTPYEQYF
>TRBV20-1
CSASVSNGNTIYF
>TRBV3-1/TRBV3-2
CASSPGVSGYNEQFF
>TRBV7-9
CASSPGASNQPQHF
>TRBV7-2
CASSRSGLTADTQYF
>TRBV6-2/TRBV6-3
CASSYAGSTDTQYF
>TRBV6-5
CASRPDRADTDTQYF
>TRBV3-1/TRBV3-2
CASSPQVNTEAFF
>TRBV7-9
CASTSTGVNAFF
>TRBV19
CASSSGQGASEQYF
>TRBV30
CAWSQGGEDTGELFF
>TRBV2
CASRIGLSGGTRTYEQYF
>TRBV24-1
CATSDLGGRRVGSNQPQHF
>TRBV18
CASSPTGSSGNTIYF
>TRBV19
CASSLHQGASGELFF
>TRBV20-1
CSASGGPGLSGNTIYF
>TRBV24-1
CATSSGTRNPGELFF
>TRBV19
CASSIKGATSGGPYEQYF
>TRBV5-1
CASSLIGLAENTGELFF
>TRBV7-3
CASGQGGTEAFF
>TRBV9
CASSVVEASYEQYF
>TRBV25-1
CASSEGGILYNEQFF
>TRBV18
CASSPPAGWNTIYF
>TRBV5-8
CASSLALGTSVLDEQFF
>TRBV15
CATSREQGAIQPQHF
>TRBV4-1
CASSQGVARSGSNQPQHF
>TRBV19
CASSRGGPADTIYF
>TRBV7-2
CASRTGNYGYTF
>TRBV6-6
CASSTPLLTGMDGYTF
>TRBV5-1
CASSLEQSTSYEQYF